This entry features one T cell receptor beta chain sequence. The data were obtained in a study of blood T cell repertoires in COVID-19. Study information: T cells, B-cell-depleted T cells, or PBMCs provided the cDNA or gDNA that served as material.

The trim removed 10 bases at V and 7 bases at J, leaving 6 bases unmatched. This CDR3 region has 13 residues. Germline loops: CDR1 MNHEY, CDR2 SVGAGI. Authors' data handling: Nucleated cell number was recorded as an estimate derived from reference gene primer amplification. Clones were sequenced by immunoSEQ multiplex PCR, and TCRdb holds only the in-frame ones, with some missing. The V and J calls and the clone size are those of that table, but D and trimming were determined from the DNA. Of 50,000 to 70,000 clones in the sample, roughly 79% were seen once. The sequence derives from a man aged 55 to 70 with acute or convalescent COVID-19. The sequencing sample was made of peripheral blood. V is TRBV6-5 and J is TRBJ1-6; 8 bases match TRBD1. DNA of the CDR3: TGTGCCATCCGACAGGGGACGAATTCACCCCTCCACTTT. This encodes CAIRQGTNSPLHF.